This T cell receptor (beta chain) originates from a study of T-cell memory formation after mild COVID-19. The wider study: Largely donor-specific sequence clusters came from two donors. Overall study findings and caveats: Mainly CM and EM harbored the contracting CD4+ clones; mainly EMRA harbored the CD8+ ones. Later expanders leaned CD4+, whereas day 15 to 85 contracting clones were balanced CD4/CD8.

Constant-segment primers and 5'RACE yielded cDNA libraries for TCR alpha and TCR beta, each carrying sample barcodes and UMIs. TCRdb reprocessed the 5' RACE reads via MiXCR and lists one record per CDR3 protein. The sample includes under 300,000 distinct CDR3 sequences, over 8.5% of them seen just once. Details on this clonotype: Its antigen is unknown.

The CDR3 is made up of 14 amino acids. This TCR derives from a man aged 18-30 years who had mild COVID-19 (a few samples of this study predate the infection). Cell type and time point are not known. What was sequenced was PBMCs or a T cell subset sorted from them (not recorded which). The J gene is TRBJ1-3, the V gene TRBV21-1. TRBV21-1 is marked as a pseudogene. The CDR3 is CASSKVRTGNTIYF. The CDR3 coding sequence is TGTGCCAGCAGCAAAGTCAGGACTGGAAACACCATATATTTT.